These 26 T cell receptor beta chains were sequenced from one sample in a study of blood T cell repertoires in COVID-19. Using immunoSEQ multiplex PCR, the repertoire was profiled, and TCRdb retains in-frame clones only, with some absent. The sample includes tens of thousands of clones, roughly four fifths seen only once; the top ten take around 5.9%. Sequenced: peripheral blood. These receptors were taken from a human donor in a cohort sampled during active or convalescent COVID-19.

The sample holds one count of this clone. The rearrangement joins TRBV18 to TRBJ2-5; maybe TRBD2 (6 bases). V was shortened by 2 bases and J by 1 base, with 11 bases between the two germline ends. Per germline, CDR1 KGHSH and CDR2 LQKENI. The CDR3 runs 15 residues. CDR3 protein: CASSPNAGSQETQYF. The CDR3 nucleotides are TGTGCCAGCTCACCAAATGCGGGAAGCCAAGAGACCCAGTACTTC. Full variable domain (rest looked up from reference TRBV18 and TRBJ2-5): NAGVMQNPRHLVRRRGQEARLRCSPMKGHSHVYWYRQLPEEGLKFMVYLQKENIIDESGMPKERFSAEFPKEGPSILRIQQVVRGDSAAYFCASSPNAGSQETQYFGPGTRLLVL.

This chain links TRBV5-6 with TRBJ2-2; TRBD1 might be the D (5 bases). CDR1 and CDR2 from the germline V gene are SGHDT and YYEEEE. This CDR3 region has 14 residues. Trimming cost V 1 base and J 5 bases, with 9 bases left between them. DNA of the CDR3: TGTGCCAGCAGCTTGTCCGCAGGGACCGGGGAGCTGTTTTTT. This codes for CASSLSAGTGELFF.

V and J are TRBV25-1 and TRBJ1-1; 9 bases align to TRBD1. With 4 bases clipped from V and 3 bases from J, the junction kept 15 bases outside the gene matches. CDR3 length: 18 residues. Germline CDR1 and CDR2: MGHDK and SYGVNS. The CDR3, as DNA: TGTGCCAGCAGTGGATGGGTGACAGGGGGAACCCTGGACACTGAAGCTTTCTTT. It is translated as CASSGWVTGGTLDTEAFF. The whole variable domain, filled in from reference TRBV25-1 and TRBJ1-1, reads EADIYQTPRYLVIGTGKKITLECSQTMGHDKMYWYQQDPGMELHLIHYSYGVNSTEKGDLSSESTVSRIRTEHFPLTLESARPSHTSQYLCASSGWVTGGTLDTEAFFGQGTRLTVV.

The chain uses TRBV7-3 and TRBJ1-1; 8 positions match TRBD1. CDR1 is SGHTA and CDR2 is FQGTGA in the germline V gene. The CDR3 is made up of 13 amino acids. The junction had 3 bases not matched to a gene; V was cut back by 5 bases and J by 4 bases. CDR3 DNA: TGTGCCAGCAGCAAACAGGGGGGCACTGAAGCTTTCTTT. Its translation: CASSKQGGTEAFF.

V is TRBV5-6 and J is TRBJ1-6, with 8 nucleotides matching TRBD1. Looked up from germline, CDR1 is SGHDT and CDR2 is YYEEEE. V lost 1 base and J lost 1; bases outside the gene matches: 4. The CDR3 sequence is 17 residues long. The CDR3 nucleotides read TGTGCCAGCAGCTTGTCAGGGGGCGCTTCCTATAATTCACCCCTCCACTTT. Translated, it gives CASSLSGGASYNSPLHF.

V usage is TRBV6-6 and J usage is TRBJ1-5, with TRBD1 matching over 9 bases. The germline V gene encodes CDR1 MNHNY and CDR2 SVGAGI (reference sequence). The CDR3 has 13 residues. After removal of 7 bases from V and 7 bases from J, the junction contained 5 bases not matched to a gene. For the CDR3, the DNA is TGTGCCAGCAACCGACAGGGGGGACAGCCCCAGCATTTT. Its translation: CASNRQGGQPQHF.

The J gene is TRBJ1-1, the V gene TRBV6-2 or TRBV6-3; TRBD1 is a possible D gene (6 bases). Germline V CDR1 and CDR2: MNHEY, SVGEGT. The CDR3 consists of 14 residues. Trimming took 4 bases from V and 2 from J, leaving 11 bases between them. The CDR3 DNA reads TGTGCCAGCAGTTTCGGGACATTCAACACTGAAGCTTTCTTT. Its protein product is CASSFGTFNTEAFF.

Written as DNA, the CDR3 is TGTGCCAGCAGTTACCAGGTCCCCTACGAGCAGTACTTC. Its protein is CASSYQVPYEQYF. V and J are TRBV6-2 or TRBV6-3 and TRBJ2-7; no firm D call. The CDR3 runs to 13 residues. The germline V and J ends were trimmed by 2 bases and 2 bases, with 7 bases remaining between them. CDR1 is MNHEY, CDR2 SVGEGT, per germline.

The chain couples TRBV9 to TRBJ1-1; the match to TRBD1 covers 7 bases. CDR1 and CDR2 from the germline V gene are SGDLS and YYNGEE. The CDR3 consists of 13 residues. Losses at the gene ends were 4 bases for V and 7 bases for J; bases not matched to a gene: 7. CDR3 nucleotides: TGTGCCAGCAGCCCAGCGACAGGGATTGAAGCTTTCTTT. It is translated as CASSPATGIEAFF. Using reference TRBV9 and TRBJ1-1 for the parts outside the CDR3, the full variable domain is DSGVTQTPKHLITATGQRVTLRCSPRSGDLSVYWYQQSLDQGLQFLIQYYNGEERAKGNILERFSAQQFPDLHSELNLSSLELGDSALYFCASSPATGIEAFFGQGTRLTVV.

V usage is TRBV4-1 and J usage is TRBJ1-2; 8 bases match TRBD1. J lost 13 bases, V lost 0 bases, and 19 bases had no gene match. Germline V gene data show CDR1 as MGHRA and CDR2 as YSYEKL. The CDR3 runs 17 residues. DNA of the CDR3: TGCGCCAGCAGCCAAGATTCGTTTCGGCAGGGGGCAGTACTTTGCACCTTC. Translated, it gives CASSQDSFRQGAVLCTF.

The V gene is TRBV5-6, the J gene TRBJ2-2; a weak D match, TRBD2 (5 bases). The germline V gene encodes CDR1 SGHDT and CDR2 YYEEEE. The CDR3 covers 15 residues. The V and J ends lost 0 bases and 6 bases respectively, with 12 bases between them. The CDR3 protein is CASSLVLAGSGELFF. CDR3 coding DNA: TGTGCCAGCAGCTTGGTTCTAGCCGGGTCCGGGGAGCTGTTTTTT. The full variable domain, its missing parts supplied by reference TRBV5-6 and TRBJ2-2, is DAGVTQSPTHLIKTRGQQVTLRCSPKSGHDTVSWYQQALGQGPQFIFQYYEEEERQRGNFPDRFSGHQFPNYSSELNVNALLLGDSALYLCASSLVLAGSGELFFGEGSRLTVL.

The rearrangement joins TRBV4-3 to TRBJ2-4; 9 positions agree with TRBD2. Germline V CDR1 and CDR2: LGHNA, YSLEER. The CDR3 totals 18 residues. V was pared by 0 bases and J by 2 bases, with 8 bases of the junction left unmatched. The CDR3 loop is CASSQDQTSGASKNIQYF. The CDR3 coding sequence is TGCGCCAGCAGCCAAGATCAGACTAGCGGAGCGTCCAAAAACATTCAGTACTTC.

The chain links TRBV12-3 or TRBV12-4 to TRBJ1-1; D is ambiguous. Trimming cost V 7 bases and J 9 bases, with 15 bases left between them. The length of the CDR3 is 12 residues. This chain's CDR3 is CASTPRAYQAFF. CDR3 coding DNA: TGTGCCAGCACTCCAAGAGCCTACCAAGCTTTCTTT.

To note about this clone: The junction differs from germline at one of its ends, possibly a read error. The J gene is TRBJ2-3, the V gene TRBV6-5, with a weak D call TRBD2 (5 bases). The CDR3 is 13 amino acids. In germline, CDR1 is MNHEY, CDR2 SVGAGI. CDR3 DNA sequence: TGCGGCGGCTACCGGGAAGGCACAGATACGCAGTATTTT. Translated, it gives CGGYREGTDTQYF.

The chain employs TRBV18 and TRBJ2-6; possible D gene TRBD1, 6 bases. Deletions cut 2 bases from V and 0 bases from J, with 11 bases between. The V gene's germline CDR1 is KGHSH and CDR2 LQKENI. The CDR3 is made up of 17 amino acids. The CDR3 DNA sequence: TGTGCCAGCTCACCAAACGCGGACAGCTCTGGGGCCAACGTCCTGACTTTC. Protein: CASSPNADSSGANVLTF.

This clone was recorded once. The rearrangement joins TRBV9 to TRBJ1-1, with a possible D match to TRBD1 (5 bases). CDR3 length equals 14 residues. In germline, CDR1 is SGDLS, CDR2 YYNGEE. Between the trimmed V and J ends, which lost 7 bases and 1 base, there was a span of 14 bases. The CDR3 sequence is CASSTRGGNTEAFF. CDR3 in DNA: TGTGCCAGCTCCACCCGGGGGGGGAACACTGAAGCTTTCTTT.

V gene TRBV5-6 combines with J gene TRBJ2-7; a possible D gene is TRBD1 (6 bases). Germline V gene lookup returns CDR1 SGHDT and CDR2 YYEEEE. The CDR3 length is 14 residues. Deletions cut 4 bases from V and 2 bases from J, with 13 bases between. DNA for the CDR3: TGTGCCAGCAGCCTCTCGACAGGAGCCTACGAGCAGTACTTC. Protein: CASSLSTGAYEQYF.

The chain links TRBV29-1 to TRBJ2-6; the match to TRBD1 covers 9 bases. J gave up 1 base and V 6 bases, and 7 bases lay outside the gene matches. The CDR3 spans 16 residues. CDR1 is SQVTM, CDR2 ANQGSEA, per germline. Here the CDR3 reads CSVGQGSRSGANVLTF. CDR3 sequence (DNA): TGCAGCGTCGGACAGGGGTCTAGGTCTGGGGCCAACGTCCTGACTTTC.

The chain couples TRBV12-5 to TRBJ2-3, with a possible D match to TRBD1 (5 bases). The V gene lost 3 bases and the J gene lost 3 bases, with 13 bases spanning the gap. The CDR3 is 15 residues long. Germline V gene data show CDR1 as LGHNT and CDR2 as FRNRAP. The CDR3 nucleotides read TGTGCTAGTGGTTTCTTCGCGTCAGGGACAGATACGCAGTATTTT. It specifies CASGFFASGTDTQYF. Supplemented by reference TRBV12-5 and TRBJ2-3, the full variable domain reads DARVTQTPRHKVTEMGQEVTMRCQPILGHNTVFWYRQTMMQGLELLAYFRNRAPLDDSGMPKDRFSAEMPDATLATLKIQPSEPRDSAVYFCASGFFASGTDTQYFGPGTRLTVL.

The chain couples TRBV9 to TRBJ1-1, with D unclear. Germline-derived CDR1 and CDR2 are SGDLS and YYNGEE. The CDR3 spans 13 residues. V was trimmed by 4 bases and J by 7 bases, leaving 14 bases between them. In DNA, the CDR3 is TGTGCCAGCAGCCCCCGGGTAGGCGGTGAAGCTTTCTTT. Translating it yields CASSPRVGGEAFF.

The chain couples TRBV19 to TRBJ1-2; D gene unclear. Germline CDR1 reads LNHDA; CDR2 reads SQIVND (reference sequence). CDR3 size: 15 residues. The ends were cut back, 1 base at V and 6 bases at J, with 15 bases in the middle. DNA for the CDR3: TGTGCCAGTAGTATAGCTTGGGGAGGGCATGATGGCTACACCTTC. This encodes CASSIAWGGHDGYTF.

This clone appeared once. The chain couples TRBV2 to TRBJ2-1; 10 bases line up with TRBD2. The CDR3 runs to 16 residues. V lost 6 bases to trimming and J lost 8 bases; unmatched junction nucleotides: 13. In germline, CDR1 is SNHLY, CDR2 FYNNEI. The CDR3 is CASSRGERGGQDEQFF. The CDR3 DNA reads TGTGCCAGCAGCCGAGGGGAGCGGGGGGGCCAAGATGAGCAGTTCTTC.

This clone has just one count. V gene TRBV6-1 combines with J gene TRBJ2-1; 10 nucleotides match TRBD2. The CDR3 totals 18 residues. CDR1 and CDR2 (germline): MNHNS, SASEGT. V lost 1 base, J lost 4 bases, and 10 bases stayed unmatched. CDR3: CASSEETGLAGVYNEQFF. The CDR3 DNA reads as TGTGCCAGCAGTGAAGAAACGGGGCTAGCGGGAGTTTACAATGAGCAGTTCTTC.

Only one count was recorded for this clone. This chain joins TRBV7-2 and TRBJ2-5, with D perhaps TRBD1 (6 bases). From germline, CDR1 is SGHTA and CDR2 FQGNSA. This CDR3 comprises 14 residues. Trimming took 3 bases from V and 5 from J, leaving 13 bases between them. The CDR3: CASSFNQGKETQYF. The CDR3 region has the DNA TGTGCCAGCAGCTTTAATCAGGGGAAGGAGACCCAGTACTTC.

This clone showed up just a few times. V is TRBV6-2 or TRBV6-3 and J is TRBJ2-7, with no clear D. The length of the CDR3 is 16 residues. Trimming stripped 2 bases from V and 3 bases from J, with 17 bases between. Germline CDR1 reads MNHEY; CDR2 reads SVGEGT. The CDR3 is CASSYADSSPRYEQYF. The CDR3 DNA reads as TGTGCCAGCAGTTACGCCGACTCATCCCCTCGCTACGAGCAGTACTTC.

V usage is TRBV7-2 and J usage is TRBJ1-2; 7 bases align to TRBD1. Germline assignment: CDR1 SGHTA and CDR2 FQGNSA. CDR3 size: 15 residues. V trimming: 4 bases; J trimming: 4 bases; junction bases outside the gene matches: 9. The DNA of the CDR3 is TGTGCCAGCAGCTCATACACCGGGACAGCCTATGGCTACACCTTC. This translates into CASSSYTGTAYGYTF.